The rows below give T cell receptor beta chains drawn from one sample of a study of T cell responses to AZD1222 COVID-19 vaccine. Some clones are missing from TCRdb's copy, which holds only in-frame ones; the method was immunoSEQ multiplex PCR. The profile shows tens of thousands of clones, around 90% of them singletons. The material sequenced was peripheral blood, taken on day 0 of AZD1222 vaccination. The receptors stem from an adult in good health. Each CDR3 is given with its conserved first and last residue. The D gene is left open where the match is weak. Some rows mark clone size as missing; the rest say once, few, many or name a class of expanded clone.

V: TRBV2; J: TRBJ1-1; D: .; size: .; DNA: TGTGCCAGCAGTGAAGCGCAGTGGGTGGCTTTCTTT; CDR3: CASSEAQWVAFF
V: TRBV11-3; J: TRBJ1-3; D: .; size: .; DNA: TGTGCCAGCAGCCCACTGGGAGCATCTGGAAACACCATATATTTT; CDR3: CASSPLGASGNTIYF
V: TRBV7-8; J: TRBJ2-5; D: TRBD2; size: .; DNA: TGTGCCAGCCGAACCGGGACTAGCGAAGAGACCCAGTACTTC; CDR3: CASRTGTSEETQYF
V: TRBV7-8; J: TRBJ1-2; D: TRBD1; size: .; DNA: TGTGCCAGCAGCTTAGGCGGGGTGACAGGGACAAGGAACTATGGCTACACCTTC; CDR3: CASSLGGVTGTRNYGYTF
V: TRBV19; J: TRBJ2-1; D: TRBD1; size: .; DNA: TGTGCCAGTAGTATACCCACAGGGGCCAAGAATGAGCAGTTCTTC; CDR3: CASSIPTGAKNEQFF
V: TRBV6-2/TRBV6-3; J: TRBJ2-7; D: TRBD1; size: .; DNA: TGTGCCAGCAGTTACTCGACAGGGTGGAACGAGCAGTACTTC; CDR3: CASSYSTGWNEQYF
V: TRBV7-8; J: TRBJ1-1; D: .; size: .; DNA: TGTGCCAGCAGCTTAGTTTCTGTGAACACTGAAGCTTTCTTT; CDR3: CASSLVSVNTEAFF
V: TRBV30; J: TRBJ1-2; D: .; size: .; DNA: TGTGCCTGGAGTCTCCGACAGGCGGGCTACACCTTC; CDR3: CAWSLRQAGYTF
V: TRBV7-9; J: TRBJ1-6; D: TRBD1; size: .; DNA: TGTGCCAGCAGCCCGGGACAGGGTGATTCACCCCTCCACTTT; CDR3: CASSPGQGDSPLHF
V: TRBV7-3; J: TRBJ2-1; D: .; size: .; DNA: TGTGCCAGCTCCGAGTCCTCCTACAATGAGCAGTTCTTC; CDR3: CASSESSYNEQFF
V: TRBV5-1; J: TRBJ1-3; D: .; size: .; DNA: TGCGCCAGCAGCCCGACCTCTTTGACCTCTGGAAACACCATATATTTT; CDR3: CASSPTSLTSGNTIYF
V: TRBV27; J: TRBJ2-7; D: .; size: once; DNA: TGTGCCAGCAGTTTATATGACGGCAGGGGAGGAGAGCAGTACTTC; CDR3: CASSLYDGRGGEQYF
V: TRBV7-3; J: TRBJ2-1; D: .; size: .; DNA: TGTGCCAGCAGCTTAACCCAGAAAGGAAATGAGCAGTTCTTC; CDR3: CASSLTQKGNEQFF
V: TRBV15; J: TRBJ1-4; D: .; size: .; DNA: TGTGCCACCAGCAGAGATGTGGCAACTAATGAAAAACTGTTTTTT; CDR3: CATSRDVATNEKLFF
V: TRBV7-2; J: TRBJ2-1; D: .; size: .; DNA: TGTGCCAGCAGCCTCCCCCGGTTTAGCGCAAAGTCCTACAATGAGCAGTTCTTC; CDR3: CASSLPRFSAKSYNEQFF
V: TRBV5-1; J: TRBJ1-4; D: TRBD1; size: .; DNA: TGCGCCAGCAGCTTGGGGGACAGTCGTTTTGAAAAACTGTTTTTT; CDR3: CASSLGDSRFEKLFF
V: TRBV19; J: TRBJ2-1; D: .; size: .; DNA: TGTGCCAGTAGTATCGGAAGTAATAATGAGCAGTTCTTC; CDR3: CASSIGSNNEQFF
V: TRBV9; J: TRBJ2-1; D: .; size: .; DNA: TGTGCCAGCAGCGTAGTCCCGGACGGATTCGCTAATGAGCAGTTCTTC; CDR3: CASSVVPDGFANEQFF
V: TRBV7-2; J: TRBJ2-2; D: TRBD2; size: once; DNA: TGTGCCAGCAGCTTTACTAGCGGGGACACCGGGGAGCTGTTTTTT; CDR3: CASSFTSGDTGELFF
V: TRBV7-2; J: TRBJ2-1; D: TRBD2; size: .; DNA: TGTGCCAGCAGCGCAACCGGGACTAGCGGTTTCCAGTTCTTC; CDR3: CASSATGTSGFQFF
V: TRBV24-1; J: TRBJ2-5; D: .; size: .; DNA: TGTGCCACCAGTGACCAGGGAGGAGAGACCCAGTACTTC; CDR3: CATSDQGGETQYF
V: TRBV11-2; J: TRBJ2-7; D: TRBD1; size: .; DNA: TGTGCCAGCAGGACAACCGGGACAGGGGCTTCCCACGAGCAGTACTTC; CDR3: CASRTTGTGASHEQYF
V: TRBV3-1/TRBV3-2; J: TRBJ1-4; D: TRBD1; size: .; DNA: TGTGCCAGCAGCCATGGCAGGGGGCTTAATGAAAAACTGTTTTTT; CDR3: CASSHGRGLNEKLFF
V: TRBV5-1; J: TRBJ2-3; D: TRBD1; size: .; DNA: TGCGCCAGCTTTACAGGGGGCGCCGCAGATACGCAGTATTTT; CDR3: CASFTGGAADTQYF
V: TRBV5-1; J: TRBJ2-6; D: .; size: .; DNA: TGCGCCAGCAGCTTTGGGGTCTCTGGGGCCAACGTCCTGACTTTC; CDR3: CASSFGVSGANVLTF
V: TRBV7-6; J: TRBJ2-3; D: TRBD1; size: .; DNA: TGTGCCAGCAGCTCCACCGACAGGGTTTCAGATACGCAGTATTTT; CDR3: CASSSTDRVSDTQYF
V: TRBV11-3; J: TRBJ2-1; D: TRBD2; size: once; DNA: TGTGCCAGCAGCTTGCGACTAGCGGGGGTTAATGAGCAGTTCTTC; CDR3: CASSLRLAGVNEQFF
V: TRBV7-9; J: TRBJ1-2; D: .; size: .; DNA: TGTGCCAGCAGCTTTTGGGACTCCTATCGGGGCTACACCTTC; CDR3: CASSFWDSYRGYTF
V: TRBV14; J: TRBJ2-2; D: .; size: .; DNA: TGTGCCAGCAGTCGGGCTATCGCGCGGGGGGAGCTGTTTTTT; CDR3: CASSRAIARGELFF